This T cell receptor (beta chain) was documented in a study of blood T cells in healthy people across ages. Study findings and constraints: Measured against age, TCR beta diversity per million T cells decreased in a roughly linear manner.

Researchers isolated at least 7 million PBMCs per sample. CDR1 and CDR2 (germline): SGHVS, FQNEAQ. Trimming took 0 bases from V and 1 from J; bases not matched to a gene: 3. The CDR3 length is 15 residues. Through a sample-barcoded 5' primer and a J-beta primer mix, a second PCR was run for roughly 6 to 11 cycles. One entry per CDR3 protein results from TCRdb running MiXCR on the 5' RACE reads. The table has hundreds of thousands of distinct CDR3 sequences, 40% to 60% seen once; the top ten hold around 15%. This clonotype appeared a single time. Antigen unknown. The sequencing sample was made of blood. The sequence derives from a man younger than 45 in good health. The rearrangement uses TRBV7-8 and TRBJ2-7; 7 nucleotides agree with TRBD1. The CDR3 DNA follows: TGTGCCAGCAGCTTAGCACCGGACAGGTCCTACGAGCAGTACTTC. Amino acids: CASSLAPDRSYEQYF.